Listed here are 22 T cell receptor beta chains from one sample, sequenced in a study of T cell repertoires in cytomegalovirus infection. These receptors are not linked to any known antigen. TCRdb passed the reads through MiXCR, listing each CDR3 protein once. The sample contains some 940,000 distinct CDR3 sequences, approximately 33% of which appear only once. Source: cultured CD8+ T cells from PBMCs, taken from culture after CMV antigen stimulation. These receptors all stem from a human donor in good health (CMV status not recorded). Some clones in this sample may be carry-over from other donors' samples.

This clonotype was recorded a few times. The chain carries TRBV5-1 and TRBJ2-1; D unclear. V shed 2 bases and J shed 6 bases, with 15 bases lying between them. The germline gives CDR1 SGHRS, CDR2 YFSETQ. The CDR3 contains 15 residues. The CDR3 reads CASSFNGRVGNEQFF. The CDR3 DNA sequence: TGCGCCAGCAGCTTTAACGGAAGGGTCGGCAATGAGCAGTTCTTC.

The chain employs TRBV6-1 and TRBJ2-5; TRBD1 is a possible D gene (6 bases). CDR3 size: 15 residues. Per germline, CDR1 MNHNS and CDR2 SASEGT. V was shortened by 4 bases and J by 4 bases, with 16 bases between the two germline ends. In DNA, the CDR3 is TGTGCCAGCAGTGTACAGGGTTTACTATCAGAGACCCAGTACTTC. It codes for CASSVQGLLSETQYF.

This clonotype was counted ten times or more. This chain links TRBV7-8 with TRBJ1-4; 9 nucleotides match TRBD1. V gave up 5 bases and J gave up 4 bases; unmatched junction bases: 5. This CDR3 has 15 residues. Germline V gene data show CDR1 as SGHVS and CDR2 as FQNEAQ. CDR3 bases: TGTGCCAGCAGCCCCTGGACAGGGGTTAATGAAAAACTGTTTTTT. Protein sequence: CASSPWTGVNEKLFF.

This clonotype was observed a few times. This chain connects TRBV27 to TRBJ1-3; D remains unclear. The V and J ends lost 5 bases and 0 bases respectively, with 11 bases between them. CDR3 length: 15 residues. Per the germline V gene, CDR1 is MNHEY and CDR2 is SMNVEV (reference sequence). CDR3 sequence reads: CASSRHPLSGNTIYF. The CDR3 DNA reads TGTGCCAGCAGTAGGCACCCGCTCTCTGGAAACACCATATATTTT.

The chain joins TRBV27 to TRBJ2-7, with D uncertain. The V end lost 3 bases, the J end lost 2 bases, and 14 bases lay between the germline ends. This CDR3 contains 15 residues. Germline V CDR1 and CDR2: MNHEY, SMNVEV (reference sequence). CDR3 residues: CASSFSPSPAYEQYF. CDR3 coding DNA: TGTGCCAGCAGTTTCTCCCCGTCCCCGGCCTACGAGCAGTACTTC.

The chain is built from TRBV9 and TRBJ2-1; the D is unclear. The CDR3 runs to 16 residues. V lost 1 base and J lost 2, with 13 bases in between. CDR1 is SGDLS and CDR2 is YYNGEE in the germline V gene. The CDR3 sequence is CASSVSPKRPYNEQFF. The CDR3 region has the DNA TGTGCCAGCAGCGTATCTCCTAAGCGACCCTACAATGAGCAGTTCTTC.

On this clonotype: The junction does not match germline at one end; this may be a read error. This sequence joins TRBV5-1 and TRBJ1-2; 7 bases are shared with TRBD1. CDR3 length: 15 amino acids. The germline V gene has CDR1 SGHRS and CDR2 YFSETQ. The CDR3 spells CASSLEMGRGYGYTF. The CDR3 DNA is TGCGCCAGCAGTTTGGAAATGGGCAGGGGGTATGGCTACACCTTC.

The V call is TRBV7-9, the J call TRBJ1-1; TRBD1 aligns across 9 bases. There are 14 residues in the CDR3. The junction had 7 bases not matched to a gene; V was cut back by 4 bases and J by 7 bases. CDR1 is SEHNR and CDR2 is FQNEAQ in the germline V gene (reference sequence). The CDR3 coding sequence is TGTGCCAGCAGCTCAAGGACAGGGGTTGATGAAGCTTTCTTT. This codes for CASSSRTGVDEAFF.

This clonotype came up many times. The J gene is TRBJ2-1, the V gene TRBV28, with 9 bases identical to TRBD2. CDR1 is MDHEN and CDR2 is SYDVKM in the germline V gene. Germline trimming cut 8 bases from V and 5 bases from J; bases unmatched to any gene: 10. The CDR3 sequence is 15 residues long. Here the CDR3 reads CASVSPTSGNNEQFF. DNA for the CDR3: TGTGCCAGCGTATCCCCGACTAGCGGAAACAATGAGCAGTTCTTC.

In its sample, this clonotype was seen many times. The chain is built from TRBV11-2 and TRBJ2-1, with D tentatively TRBD2 (6 bases). This CDR3 region has 15 residues. The V end was cut by 7 bases, the J end by 4 bases, with 17 bases between. The germline gives CDR1 SGHAT, CDR2 FQNNGV. The CDR3 here is CASTISGGAYNEQFF. The CDR3 region has the DNA TGTGCCAGCACCATATCCGGCGGGGCTTACAATGAGCAGTTCTTC.

Points on this clonotype: A much larger clone lies one base from this, so it may be a read error. The rearrangement joins TRBV27 to TRBJ2-7; 7 bases align to TRBD1. V shed 7 bases, J shed 1 base, and the junction held 22 bases outside the gene matches. This CDR3 has 19 amino acids. CDR1 is MNHEY and CDR2 is SMNVEV in the germline V gene (reference sequence). CDR3 amino acids: CASTSSRTGVQGTSYEQYF. The CDR3 nucleotides are TGTGCCAGCACCTCTTCGCGAACAGGGGTTCAAGGGACATCCTACGAGCAGTACTTC.

This clonotype came up a few times. The chain links TRBV12-3 or TRBV12-4 to TRBJ1-1, with D hard to call. The CDR3 covers 10 residues. Trimming shortened V by 11 bases and J by 6 bases, and 10 bases separated the two germline ends. The CDR3 spells CACRASEAFF. CDR3 in DNA: TGTGCCTGCCGGGCATCTGAAGCTTTCTTT.

This clonotype was detected a few times. This rearrangement joins TRBV27 to TRBJ2-4, with TRBD1 identical over 12 bases. The CDR3 is made up of 18 amino acids. Unmatched junction bases numbered 13, after V lost 5 bases and J lost 5 bases. In germline, CDR1 is MNHEY, CDR2 SMNVEV (reference sequence). DNA of the CDR3: TGTGCCAGCAGTCCGCCCTTGGGACAGGGGGCAGGAGAAAACATTCAGTACTTC. Amino acids: CASSPPLGQGAGENIQYF.

The V gene is TRBV7-2, the J gene TRBJ2-3; 7 bases match TRBD2. Per germline, CDR1 SGHTA and CDR2 FQGNSA. There are 15 residues in the CDR3. V lost 1 base and J lost 5; bases outside the gene matches: 6. The CDR3 spells CASSLVGGTEDTQYF. The CDR3 DNA is TGTGCCAGCAGCTTAGTCGGGGGGACCGAAGATACGCAGTATTTT.

V and J are TRBV15 and TRBJ1-5; 7 nucleotides match TRBD1. The CDR3 is 14 amino acids. Per germline, CDR1 LNHNV and CDR2 YYDKDF (reference sequence). J lost 3 bases, V lost 8 bases, and 7 bases had no gene match. CDR3 residues: CATSPGGVNQPQHF. The CDR3 DNA is TGTGCCACCTCCCCAGGGGGGGTCAATCAGCCCCAGCATTTT.

This clonotype appeared many times. The chain links TRBV7-8 to TRBJ1-4, with 7 bases aligning to TRBD1. Germline lookup yields CDR1 SGHVS and CDR2 FQNEAQ. The CDR3 consists of 16 residues. The ends lost 1 base at V and 4 bases at J; junction bases unmatched: 6. The CDR3 sequence is CASSLGIRGINEKLFF. The CDR3 nucleotides are TGTGCCAGCAGCTTAGGCATCAGGGGGATTAATGAAAAACTGTTTTTT.

This clonotype came up many times. The chain carries TRBV20-1 and TRBJ2-3, with D possibly TRBD2 on 7 matching bases. Germline CDR1 and CDR2: DFQATT and SNEGSKA (reference sequence). The CDR3 has 17 residues. The V end was cut by 5 bases, the J end by 2 bases, with 23 bases between. The CDR3 coding sequence is TGCAGTGCTCCTCAAAGGGGGGGCAGACTGTTCACAGATACGCAGTATTTT. Translated: CSAPQRGGRLFTDTQYF.

This clonotype turned up a few times. The chain recombines TRBV6-2 or TRBV6-3 with TRBJ2-1; no firm D call. The ends were cut back, 0 bases at V and 7 bases at J, with 10 bases in the middle. The CDR3 length is 14 residues. CDR1 MNHEY and CDR2 SVGEGT come from the germline V gene. CDR3 bases: TGTGCCAGCAGTTACTCCACTGGGTCTAATGAGCAGTTCTTC. Its translation is CASSYSTGSNEQFF.

V is TRBV28 and J is TRBJ1-2; D perhaps matches TRBD1 (5 bases). This CDR3 spans 14 amino acids. Germline V lookup: CDR1 MDHEN, CDR2 SYDVKM. V lost 1 base to trimming and J lost 4 bases, with 10 bases between them. The CDR3 spells CASSLLSGIYGYTF. In nucleotides, the CDR3 is TGTGCCAGCAGTTTATTGTCAGGGATCTATGGCTACACCTTC.

The chain joins TRBV6-6 to TRBJ2-7; possible D gene TRBD2, 6 bases. V lost 2 bases, J lost 0 bases, and 11 bases lay in between. CDR1 and CDR2 from the germline V gene are MNHNY and SVGAGI (reference sequence). This CDR3 comprises 15 residues. The CDR3 DNA sequence: TGTGCCAGCAGTTACGGACGGGAGAGCTCCTACGAGCAGTACGTC. It codes for CASSYGRESSYEQYV.

This clonotype was observed at least ten times. The chain joins TRBV12-3 or TRBV12-4 to TRBJ1-1; weak D call: TRBD1 (6 bases). CDR3 size: 15 residues. V was shortened by 3 bases and J by 0 bases, with 11 bases between the two germline ends. This CDR3 is CASSFGGSLNTEAFF. CDR3 nucleotides: TGTGCCAGCAGTTTCGGGGGCAGCCTGAACACTGAAGCTTTCTTT.

This clonotype was seen only once. The gene calls are TRBV19 and TRBJ2-7; D is uncertain. The CDR3 length is 14 residues. V lost 2 bases and J lost 5, with 13 bases in between. Germline CDR1 is LNHDA and CDR2 is SQIVND (reference sequence). The CDR3 DNA reads as TGTGCCAGTAGTATATTGGCGGATGATCACGAGCAGTACTTC. It specifies CASSILADDHEQYF.